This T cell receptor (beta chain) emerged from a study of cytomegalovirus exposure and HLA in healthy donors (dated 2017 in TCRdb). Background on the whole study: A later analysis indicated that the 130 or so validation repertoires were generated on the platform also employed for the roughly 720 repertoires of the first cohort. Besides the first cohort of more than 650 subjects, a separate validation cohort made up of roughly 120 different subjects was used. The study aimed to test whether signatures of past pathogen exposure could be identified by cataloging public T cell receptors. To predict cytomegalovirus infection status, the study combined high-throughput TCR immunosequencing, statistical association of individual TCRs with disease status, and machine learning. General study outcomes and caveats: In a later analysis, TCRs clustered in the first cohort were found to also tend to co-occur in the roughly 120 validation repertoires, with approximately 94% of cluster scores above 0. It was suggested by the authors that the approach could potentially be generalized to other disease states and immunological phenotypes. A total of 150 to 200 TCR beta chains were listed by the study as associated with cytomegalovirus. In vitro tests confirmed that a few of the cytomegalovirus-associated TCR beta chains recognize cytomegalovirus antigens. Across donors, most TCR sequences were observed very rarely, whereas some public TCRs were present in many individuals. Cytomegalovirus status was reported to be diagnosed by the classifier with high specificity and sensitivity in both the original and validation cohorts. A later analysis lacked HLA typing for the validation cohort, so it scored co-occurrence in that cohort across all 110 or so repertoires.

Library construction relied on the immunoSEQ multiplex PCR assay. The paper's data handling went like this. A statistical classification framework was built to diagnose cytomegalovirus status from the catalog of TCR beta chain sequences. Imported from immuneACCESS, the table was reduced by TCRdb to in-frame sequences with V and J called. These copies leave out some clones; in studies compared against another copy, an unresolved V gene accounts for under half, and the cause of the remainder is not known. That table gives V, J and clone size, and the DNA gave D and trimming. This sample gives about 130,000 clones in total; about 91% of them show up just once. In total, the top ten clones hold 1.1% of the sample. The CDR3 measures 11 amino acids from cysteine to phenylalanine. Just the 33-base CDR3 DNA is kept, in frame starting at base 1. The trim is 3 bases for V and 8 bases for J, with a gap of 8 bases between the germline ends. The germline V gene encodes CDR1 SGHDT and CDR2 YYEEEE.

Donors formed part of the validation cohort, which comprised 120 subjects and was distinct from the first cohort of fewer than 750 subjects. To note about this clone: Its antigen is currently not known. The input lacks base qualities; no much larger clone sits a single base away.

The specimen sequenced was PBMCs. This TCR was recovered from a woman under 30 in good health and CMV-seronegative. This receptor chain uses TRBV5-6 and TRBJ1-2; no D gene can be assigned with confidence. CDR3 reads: CASSSGGGYTF. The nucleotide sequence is TGTGCCAGCAGCTCGGGAGGGGGCTACACCTTC.